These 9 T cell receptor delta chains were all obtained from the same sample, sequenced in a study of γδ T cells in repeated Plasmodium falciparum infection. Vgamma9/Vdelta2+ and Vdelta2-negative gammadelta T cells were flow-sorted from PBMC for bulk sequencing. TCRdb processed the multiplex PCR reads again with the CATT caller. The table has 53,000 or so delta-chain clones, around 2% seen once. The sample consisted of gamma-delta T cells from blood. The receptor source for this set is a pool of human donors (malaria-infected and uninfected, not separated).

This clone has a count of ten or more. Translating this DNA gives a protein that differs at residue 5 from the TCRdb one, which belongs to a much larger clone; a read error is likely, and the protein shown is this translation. CDR3 sequence: CACDAVGTLGDKLIF. DNA for the CDR3: TGTGCCTGTGACGCCGTGGGAACCTTGGGCGATAAACTCATCTTT. The V call is TRDV2, the J call TRDJ1; the D is unclear. TCRdb does not report a J gene; here it was assigned by matching the DNA to germline references. CDR3 size: 15 residues. With 3 bases removed from V and 4 bases from J, the gap between germline ends came to 17 bases. Germline V gene lookup returns CDR1 GEAIGNYY and CDR2 EKD.

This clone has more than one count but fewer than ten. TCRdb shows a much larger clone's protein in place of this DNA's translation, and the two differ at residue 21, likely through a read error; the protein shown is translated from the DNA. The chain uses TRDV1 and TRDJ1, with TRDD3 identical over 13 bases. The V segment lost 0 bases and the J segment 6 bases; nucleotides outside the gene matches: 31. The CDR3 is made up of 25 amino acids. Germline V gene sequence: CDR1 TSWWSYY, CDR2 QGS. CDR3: CALGELQSSYTKTGGYASSPYKLIF. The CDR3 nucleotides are TGTGCTCTTGGGGAACTACAGTCTTCCTACACAAAAACTGGGGGATACGCGTCCTCCCCCTATAAACTCATCTTT.

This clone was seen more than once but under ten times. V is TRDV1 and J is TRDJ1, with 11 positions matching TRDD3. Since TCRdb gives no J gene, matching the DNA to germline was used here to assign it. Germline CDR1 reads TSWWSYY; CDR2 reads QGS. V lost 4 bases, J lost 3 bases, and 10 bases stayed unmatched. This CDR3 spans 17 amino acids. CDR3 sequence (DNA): TGTGCTCTTGGGGTCCCAACTGGGGGATATAATTCCGATAAACTCATCTTT. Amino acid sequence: CALGVPTGGYNSDKLIF.

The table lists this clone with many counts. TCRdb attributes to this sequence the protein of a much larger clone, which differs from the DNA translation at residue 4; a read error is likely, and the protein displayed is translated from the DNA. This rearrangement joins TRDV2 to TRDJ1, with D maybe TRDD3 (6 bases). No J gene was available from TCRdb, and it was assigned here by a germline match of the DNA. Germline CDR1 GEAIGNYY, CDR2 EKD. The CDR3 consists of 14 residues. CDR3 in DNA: TGTGCCTGTGGCACCGTGGGGATCGGCGATAAACTCATCTTT. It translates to CACGTVGIGDKLIF.

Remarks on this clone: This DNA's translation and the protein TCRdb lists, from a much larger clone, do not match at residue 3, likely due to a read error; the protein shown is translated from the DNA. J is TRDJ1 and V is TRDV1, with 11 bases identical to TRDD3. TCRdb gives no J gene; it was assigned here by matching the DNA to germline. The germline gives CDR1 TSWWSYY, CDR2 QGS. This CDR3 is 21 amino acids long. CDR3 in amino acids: CAPGDPSPYWGIGSRLDKLIF. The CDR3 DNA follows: TGTGCTCCTGGGGATCCTTCCCCATACTGGGGGATAGGTAGTCGACTCGATAAACTCATCTTT.

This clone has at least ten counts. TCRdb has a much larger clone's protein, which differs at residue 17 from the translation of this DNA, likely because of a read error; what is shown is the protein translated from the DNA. CDR3 coding DNA: TGTGCTCTTGGGGGTTGTACTGGCTGGGGGATAAGTACCGATAAACTCACCTTT. It encodes CALGGCTGWGISTDKLTF. This rearrangement joins TRDV1 to TRDJ1; 10 nucleotides align to TRDD3. The CDR3 runs to 18 residues. Germline V gene lookup returns CDR1 TSWWSYY and CDR2 QGS.

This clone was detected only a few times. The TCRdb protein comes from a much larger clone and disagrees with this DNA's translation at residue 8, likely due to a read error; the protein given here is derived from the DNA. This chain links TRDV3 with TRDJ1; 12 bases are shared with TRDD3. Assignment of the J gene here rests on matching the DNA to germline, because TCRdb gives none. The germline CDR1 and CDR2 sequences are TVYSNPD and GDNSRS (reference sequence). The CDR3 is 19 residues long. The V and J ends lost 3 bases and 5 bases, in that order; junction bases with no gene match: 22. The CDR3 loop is CALGPPTCWGIRGPDKLIF. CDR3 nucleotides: TGTGCCTTGGGCCCTCCTACGTGCTGGGGGATACGGGGACCAGATAAACTCATCTTT.

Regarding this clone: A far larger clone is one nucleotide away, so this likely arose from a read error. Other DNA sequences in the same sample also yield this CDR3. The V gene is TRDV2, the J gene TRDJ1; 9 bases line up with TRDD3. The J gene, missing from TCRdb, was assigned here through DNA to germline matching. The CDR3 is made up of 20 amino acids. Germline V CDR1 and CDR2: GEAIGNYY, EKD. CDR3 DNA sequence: TGTGCCTGTGACACCGAACGGGGATACGCGCAGAGTGGGGACACTGATAAACTCATCTTT. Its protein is CACDTERGYAQSGDTDKLIF.

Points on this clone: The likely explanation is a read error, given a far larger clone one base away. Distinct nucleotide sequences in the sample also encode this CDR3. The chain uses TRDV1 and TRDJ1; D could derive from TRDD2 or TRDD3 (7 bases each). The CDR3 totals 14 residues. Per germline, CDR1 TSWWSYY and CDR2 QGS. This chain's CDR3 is CALAVYSYGDKLIF. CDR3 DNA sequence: TGTGCTCTTGCGGTTTATTCCTACGGGGATAAGCTCATCTTT.